This T cell receptor (beta chain) was obtained from a study of regulatory T cells in long-lasting Graves disease. Study summary: Those with persistent Graves' disease had received antithyroid drugs for over 5 years with positive TSH receptor antibodies. Study-wide results and caveats: Under persistent disease, TRBV28, TRBJ1-2 and TRBJ2-5 were used preferentially.

This CDR3 comprises 13 residues. The V gene's germline CDR1 is SEHNR and CDR2 FQNEAQ (reference sequence). Trimming pared 6 bases from V and 2 bases from J, leaving 11 bases between. The time point: persistent/refractory GD, antithyroid drugs over 5 years with positive TRAb. PBMCs were the source of the RNA used for TCR sequencing. From an endocrinology department in Xi'an, China, came the patients. According to the study, TCR beta libraries were built with iRepertoire HTBI primers and CDR3-region Arm-PCR. TCRdb analysed the multiplex PCR reads with MiXCR anew, one entry per CDR3 protein. The data show around 400,000 distinct CDR3 sequences, 23% seen once. With respect to this clonotype: Antigen unknown.

The clonotype was recovered from a female donor with Graves disease. This chain uses TRBV7-9 with TRBJ2-7; no firm D call. Sequences were derived from peripheral blood mononuclear cells (PBMCs), sampled when the disease was refractory, from a patient treated with antithyroid drugs. Here the CDR3 reads CASRTASTYEQYF. The CDR3 DNA follows: TGTGCCAGCAGAACAGCTAGTACCTACGAGCAGTACTTC.